This is a list of T cell receptor beta chains from one sample in a study of T cells in narcolepsy. Method: immunoSEQ multiplex PCR; TCRdb's copy keeps in-frame clones and lacks some. The top ten hold approximately 3.8% of the sample, which has around 34,000 clones, 65% to 85% seen once. What was sequenced was memory (CD45RA-) CD4+ T cells from blood. The receptors stem from a human donor in good health. The CDR3 runs from the conserved cysteine through the conserved F or W. Each record gives: D gene, J gene, clone size, V gene, CDR3 DNA, CDR3 protein. A D gene is named only where the DNA matches it firmly. Size tells how often a clone was seen (once, few, many) or the class of an expanded clone, and some rows leave it out.

d_gene: TRBD1; j_gene: TRBJ2-7; abundance: .; v_gene: TRBV19; CDR3nt: TGTGCCACCCAACCGGGACAGACCTACGAGCAGTACTTC; CDR3aa: CATQPGQTYEQYF
d_gene: TRBD1; j_gene: TRBJ1-1; abundance: .; v_gene: TRBV19; CDR3nt: TGTGCCAGTAGTCCCCGACCGACAGGGAGGACTGAAGCTTTCTTT; CDR3aa: CASSPRPTGRTEAFF
d_gene: TRBD2; j_gene: TRBJ2-1; abundance: once; v_gene: TRBV7-7; CDR3nt: TGTGCCAGCTCACAGCGGGAGACCGACAATGAGCAGTTCTTC; CDR3aa: CASSQRETDNEQFF
d_gene: .; j_gene: TRBJ1-1; abundance: .; v_gene: TRBV5-4; CDR3nt: TGTGCCAGCAGCTTGCCGAGGGGGGGGCCTGAAGCTTTCTTT; CDR3aa: CASSLPRGGPEAFF
d_gene: TRBD2; j_gene: TRBJ2-1; abundance: .; v_gene: TRBV2; CDR3nt: TGTGCCAGCAGAGGACTAGCTTACAATGAGCAGTTCTTC; CDR3aa: CASRGLAYNEQFF
d_gene: .; j_gene: TRBJ1-4; abundance: once; v_gene: TRBV5-8; CDR3nt: TGTGCCAGCAGCCAGGGGATCAGGGATAATGAAAAACTGTTTTTT; CDR3aa: CASSQGIRDNEKLFF
d_gene: TRBD2; j_gene: TRBJ2-1; abundance: .; v_gene: TRBV2; CDR3nt: TGTGCCAGCAGTGCCGGGACTACGTTCAATGAGCAGTTCTTC; CDR3aa: CASSAGTTFNEQFF
d_gene: .; j_gene: TRBJ2-3; abundance: .; v_gene: TRBV5-1; CDR3nt: TGCGCCAGCAGCCCCGGGATCCCGGAGGAGGCGCAGTATTTT; CDR3aa: CASSPGIPEEAQYF
d_gene: .; j_gene: TRBJ2-7; abundance: once; v_gene: TRBV29-1; CDR3nt: TGCAGCGTTGAAGTGGGCAGAGGTTCCTACGAGCAGTACTTC; CDR3aa: CSVEVGRGSYEQYF
d_gene: .; j_gene: TRBJ1-3; abundance: .; v_gene: TRBV25-1; CDR3nt: TGTGCCAGCAGTGAAGTAGACAGCCGAAACACCATATATTTT; CDR3aa: CASSEVDSRNTIYF
d_gene: TRBD2; j_gene: TRBJ2-3; abundance: .; v_gene: TRBV19; CDR3nt: TGTGCCAGTAGTACTCGTATGGCGGGGGGGCGTTCGGCGGATACGCAGTATTTT; CDR3aa: CASSTRMAGGRSADTQYF
d_gene: .; j_gene: TRBJ1-5; abundance: .; v_gene: TRBV5-1; CDR3nt: TGCGCCAGCAGCTTGGGCCCTAATCAGCCCCAGCATTTT; CDR3aa: CASSLGPNQPQHF
d_gene: TRBD1; j_gene: TRBJ2-2; abundance: .; v_gene: TRBV18; CDR3nt: TGTGCCAGCTCACCACCGGGACAGTTGAACACCGGGGAGCTGTTTTTT; CDR3aa: CASSPPGQLNTGELFF
d_gene: .; j_gene: TRBJ1-5; abundance: .; v_gene: TRBV6-1; CDR3nt: TGTGCCAGCAGTGAATTAACAGGTCACAATCAGCCCCAGCATTTT; CDR3aa: CASSELTGHNQPQHF
d_gene: .; j_gene: TRBJ2-7; abundance: .; v_gene: TRBV11-3; CDR3nt: TGTGCCAGCAGCCTCAGCTCCTACGAGCAGTACTTC; CDR3aa: CASSLSSYEQYF
d_gene: .; j_gene: TRBJ2-2; abundance: .; v_gene: TRBV19; CDR3nt: TGTGCCAGTAGACCAGGGGGGACAGCCGGGGAGCTGTTTTTT; CDR3aa: CASRPGGTAGELFF
d_gene: .; j_gene: TRBJ2-7; abundance: .; v_gene: TRBV19; CDR3nt: TGTGCCAGTAGTCCAATCCAGGTCCCCTTCTACGAGCAGTACTTC; CDR3aa: CASSPIQVPFYEQYF
d_gene: .; j_gene: TRBJ2-1; abundance: .; v_gene: TRBV11-1; CDR3nt: TGTGCCAGCAGCTCCATGACAGTCTACAATGAGCAGTTCTTC; CDR3aa: CASSSMTVYNEQFF
d_gene: TRBD1; j_gene: TRBJ1-3; abundance: once; v_gene: TRBV9; CDR3nt: TGTGCCAGCAGCGTAGACCCCGGGACAGGGCCTGGAAACACCATATATTTT; CDR3aa: CASSVDPGTGPGNTIYF
d_gene: .; j_gene: TRBJ1-2; abundance: .; v_gene: TRBV19; CDR3nt: TGTGCCAGTAGTATCTCTTGGGAGCGGGGGGTACATGGCTACACCTTC; CDR3aa: CASSISWERGVHGYTF
d_gene: .; j_gene: TRBJ1-4; abundance: .; v_gene: TRBV6-6; CDR3nt: TGTGCCAGCAGCCAATCGTATGCAAAACTGTTTTTT; CDR3aa: CASSQSYAKLFF
d_gene: .; j_gene: TRBJ2-7; abundance: .; v_gene: TRBV6-1; CDR3nt: TGTGCCAGCAGTCCCCCCTCTCCCACCTACGAGCAGTACTTC; CDR3aa: CASSPPSPTYEQYF
d_gene: TRBD2; j_gene: TRBJ2-3; abundance: .; v_gene: TRBV5-1; CDR3nt: TGCGCCAGCAGCTTGGGATTACTAGCGGGAGACTGGGCAGATACGCAGTATTTT; CDR3aa: CASSLGLLAGDWADTQYF
d_gene: TRBD2; j_gene: TRBJ2-5; abundance: .; v_gene: TRBV9; CDR3nt: TGTGCCAGCAGCTTGGGACTAGCGTCAGCGGGGCAGACCCAGTACTTC; CDR3aa: CASSLGLASAGQTQYF
d_gene: .; j_gene: TRBJ1-5; abundance: .; v_gene: TRBV19; CDR3nt: TGTGCCAGTAGTATAGGGGCGAGGGGGACCTCGTCGAATCAGCCCCAGCATTTT; CDR3aa: CASSIGARGTSSNQPQHF
d_gene: TRBD2; j_gene: TRBJ2-7; abundance: .; v_gene: TRBV6-1; CDR3nt: TGTGCCAGCAGTGCGTCCGGGACTAGTACCTACGAGCAGTACTTC; CDR3aa: CASSASGTSTYEQYF
d_gene: .; j_gene: TRBJ1-3; abundance: .; v_gene: TRBV18; CDR3nt: TGTGCCAGCTCACCAATCGCGACAGCTGGAAACACCATATATTTT; CDR3aa: CASSPIATAGNTIYF
d_gene: .; j_gene: TRBJ2-7; abundance: .; v_gene: TRBV7-9; CDR3nt: TGTGCCAGCAGCCTCACAGGGAATACCGGGGACGAGCAGTACTTC; CDR3aa: CASSLTGNTGDEQYF
d_gene: .; j_gene: TRBJ2-2; abundance: .; v_gene: TRBV7-3; CDR3nt: TGTGCCAGCAGCTTAGGAGGGAAAGACACCGGGGAGCTGTTTTTT; CDR3aa: CASSLGGKDTGELFF
d_gene: TRBD1; j_gene: TRBJ1-6; abundance: once; v_gene: TRBV18; CDR3nt: TGTGCCAGCTCCGCAGGACAGGGAAGAGATTCACCCCTCCACTTT; CDR3aa: CASSAGQGRDSPLHF
d_gene: .; j_gene: TRBJ1-1; abundance: once; v_gene: TRBV5-1; CDR3nt: TGCGCCAGCAGCTTGGAAATCAGGAGGGTGAACACTGAAGCTTTCTTT; CDR3aa: CASSLEIRRVNTEAFF
d_gene: TRBD2; j_gene: TRBJ2-1; abundance: once; v_gene: TRBV4-3; CDR3nt: TGCGCCAGCAGCCAAGACATACTACTAGCGGGAGTCGACAATGAGCAGTTCTTC; CDR3aa: CASSQDILLAGVDNEQFF
d_gene: .; j_gene: TRBJ1-4; abundance: .; v_gene: TRBV5-1; CDR3nt: TGCGCCAGCAGCTTTCAGGGCACTAATGAAAAACTGTTTTTT; CDR3aa: CASSFQGTNEKLFF
d_gene: .; j_gene: TRBJ1-1; abundance: .; v_gene: TRBV6-5; CDR3nt: TGTGCCAGCAGTTACGGGACAGCTTTCTTT; CDR3aa: CASSYGTAFF
d_gene: TRBD1; j_gene: TRBJ1-1; abundance: .; v_gene: TRBV6-5; CDR3nt: TGTGCCAGCAGTTTAACTACAGGGGGCGTCACTGAAGCTTTCTTT; CDR3aa: CASSLTTGGVTEAFF
d_gene: TRBD1; j_gene: TRBJ1-2; abundance: .; v_gene: TRBV30; CDR3nt: TGTGCCTGGAGTTCCAAAGGACAGGGAGGGGGCTACACCTTC; CDR3aa: CAWSSKGQGGGYTF
d_gene: .; j_gene: TRBJ2-1; abundance: .; v_gene: TRBV7-9; CDR3nt: TGTGCCAGCAGCTTAGCCTCCCTGAATGAGCAGTTCTTC; CDR3aa: CASSLASLNEQFF
d_gene: TRBD1; j_gene: TRBJ1-4; abundance: .; v_gene: TRBV5-4; CDR3nt: TGTGCCAGCACCACTCAGACAGGGGGCGCGCCTAATGAAAAACTGTTTTTT; CDR3aa: CASTTQTGGAPNEKLFF
d_gene: .; j_gene: TRBJ1-1; abundance: once; v_gene: TRBV6-5; CDR3nt: TGTGCCAGCAGGCCAAGGCAAATTGGGGGAGAAGCTTTCTTT; CDR3aa: CASRPRQIGGEAFF
d_gene: TRBD1; j_gene: TRBJ1-6; abundance: .; v_gene: TRBV14; CDR3nt: TGTGCCAGCAGCCAAGAGACAGGGAATTCACCCCTCCACTTT; CDR3aa: CASSQETGNSPLHF
d_gene: .; j_gene: TRBJ2-3; abundance: .; v_gene: TRBV2; CDR3nt: TGTGCCAGCAGTGATCGGGCCCCGAGGGTAGATACGCAGTATTTT; CDR3aa: CASSDRAPRVDTQYF
d_gene: .; j_gene: TRBJ2-5; abundance: .; v_gene: TRBV18; CDR3nt: TGTGCCAGCTCACGCCAAGAGACCCAGTACTTC; CDR3aa: CASSRQETQYF
d_gene: TRBD2; j_gene: TRBJ2-7; abundance: few; v_gene: TRBV6-1; CDR3nt: TGTGCCAGCAGTGAAGGACTAGCGGGAGGATACGAGCAGTACTTC; CDR3aa: CASSEGLAGGYEQYF
d_gene: TRBD1; j_gene: TRBJ2-7; abundance: once; v_gene: TRBV2; CDR3nt: TGTGCCAGCAGTGAAAGGCAGGGGGTCTACGAGCAGTACTTC; CDR3aa: CASSERQGVYEQYF
d_gene: TRBD1; j_gene: TRBJ1-1; abundance: .; v_gene: TRBV6-5; CDR3nt: TGTGCCAGCAGTTCCCTGGACAGGGCCACTGAAGCTTTCTTT; CDR3aa: CASSSLDRATEAFF
d_gene: .; j_gene: TRBJ1-2; abundance: .; v_gene: TRBV5-6; CDR3nt: TGTGCCAGCAGCTTGACCAACAAGGCAAATGGCTACACCTTC; CDR3aa: CASSLTNKANGYTF
d_gene: TRBD2; j_gene: TRBJ2-7; abundance: .; v_gene: TRBV5-1; CDR3nt: TGCGCCAGCACGCCCGATAGCGGGAGCTACGAGCAGTACTTC; CDR3aa: CASTPDSGSYEQYF
d_gene: TRBD1; j_gene: TRBJ1-6; abundance: few; v_gene: TRBV6-5; CDR3nt: TGTGCCAGCAGTTACTGGCAGGGGGAACCCCTCCACTTT; CDR3aa: CASSYWQGEPLHF
d_gene: TRBD2; j_gene: TRBJ2-6; abundance: .; v_gene: TRBV5-1; CDR3nt: TGCGCCAGCAGCTTGGTGGCTAGCGGGGTCTCTGGGGCCAACGTCCTGACTTTC; CDR3aa: CASSLVASGVSGANVLTF